This T cell receptor (beta chain) came from a study of PD-L1 blockade in urothelial cancer. Study summary: T cells numbered a median of approximately 140,000 in the blood samples. Study-wide findings and caveats: Stronger expansion of tumor-associated clones in blood at 3 weeks distinguished durable-benefit patients.

As regards this clone: Its antigen is currently unknown.

Synthetic TCR analog templates were spiked into all PCRs individually. Only in-frame clones appear in the TCRdb table, and some are missing; sequencing was by immunoSEQ multiplex PCR. Here the sample spans 90,000 to 120,000 clones, approximately 91% being singletons. The CDR3 spans 14 residues. V dropped 11 bases and J dropped 5; count of bases not matched to a gene: 11. The germline V gene has CDR1 LNHNV and CDR2 YYDKDF (reference sequence). The starting material was PBMCs, obtained around atezolizumab (anti-PD-L1) treatment. The sequence was collected from an elderly woman with urothelial cancer. The chain combines TRBV15 with TRBJ2-2; 7 bases match TRBD1. CDR3 in DNA: TGTGCCGGAGGAACAGGGGTGGGGACCGGGGAGCTGTTTTTT. Translation gives CAGGTGVGTGELFF.